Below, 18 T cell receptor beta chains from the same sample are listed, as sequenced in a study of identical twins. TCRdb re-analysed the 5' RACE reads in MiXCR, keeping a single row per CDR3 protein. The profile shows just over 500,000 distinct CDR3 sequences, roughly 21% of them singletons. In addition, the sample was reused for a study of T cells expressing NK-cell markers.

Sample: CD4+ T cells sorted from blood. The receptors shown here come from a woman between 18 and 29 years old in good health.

The CDR3 spells CASSQTTPREITEAFF. CDR3 coding DNA: TGTGCCAGCAGCCAAACTACCCCCCGGGAGATAACTGAAGCTTTCTTT. J is TRBJ1-1 and V is TRBV5-6, with unresolved D. Germline V CDR1 and CDR2: SGHDT, YYEEEE. The CDR3 is 16 residues long. Trimming left V 4 bases short and J 5 bases short, with 21 bases between.

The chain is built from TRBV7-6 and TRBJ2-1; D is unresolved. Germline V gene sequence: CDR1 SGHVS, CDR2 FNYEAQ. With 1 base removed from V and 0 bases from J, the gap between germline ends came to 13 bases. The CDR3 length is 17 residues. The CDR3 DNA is TGTGCCAGCAGCTTAGGTTTGGGGTCGAGCTCCTACAATGAGCAGTTCTTC. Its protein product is CASSLGLGSSSYNEQFF.

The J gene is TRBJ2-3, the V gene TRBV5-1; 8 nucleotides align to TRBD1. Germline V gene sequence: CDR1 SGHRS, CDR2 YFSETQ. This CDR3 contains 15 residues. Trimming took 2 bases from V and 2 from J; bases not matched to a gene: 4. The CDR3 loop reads CASSFRQGPTDTQYF. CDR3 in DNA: TGCGCCAGCAGCTTTCGACAGGGGCCCACAGATACGCAGTATTTT.

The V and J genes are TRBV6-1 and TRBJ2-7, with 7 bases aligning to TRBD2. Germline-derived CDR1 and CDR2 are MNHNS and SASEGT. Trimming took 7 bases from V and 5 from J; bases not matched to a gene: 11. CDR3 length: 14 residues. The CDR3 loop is CASNSQGGSHEQYF. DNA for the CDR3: TGTGCCAGCAACTCCCAGGGAGGGAGTCACGAGCAGTACTTC.

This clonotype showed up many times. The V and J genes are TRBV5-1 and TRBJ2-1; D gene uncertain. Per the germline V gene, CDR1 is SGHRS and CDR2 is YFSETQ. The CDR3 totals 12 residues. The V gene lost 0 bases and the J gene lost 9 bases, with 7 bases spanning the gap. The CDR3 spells CASSLENGEQFF. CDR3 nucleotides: TGCGCCAGCAGCTTGGAGAATGGTGAGCAGTTCTTC.

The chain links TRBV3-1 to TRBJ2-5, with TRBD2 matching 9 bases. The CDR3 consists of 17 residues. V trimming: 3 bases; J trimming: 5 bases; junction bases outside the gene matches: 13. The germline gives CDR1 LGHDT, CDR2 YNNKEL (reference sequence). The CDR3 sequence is CASSQRRRRGGGETQYF. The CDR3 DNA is TGTGCCAGCAGCCAGAGACGGAGGCGGGGGGGTGGGGAGACCCAGTACTTC.

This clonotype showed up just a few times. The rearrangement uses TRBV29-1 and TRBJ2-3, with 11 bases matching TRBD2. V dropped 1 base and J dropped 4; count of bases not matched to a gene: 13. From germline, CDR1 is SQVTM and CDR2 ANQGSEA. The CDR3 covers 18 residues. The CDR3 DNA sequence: TGCAGCGTTGAAGGTTGGGCCTTAGCGGGAGGGCCCCCAGATACGCAGTATTTT. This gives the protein CSVEGWALAGGPPDTQYF.

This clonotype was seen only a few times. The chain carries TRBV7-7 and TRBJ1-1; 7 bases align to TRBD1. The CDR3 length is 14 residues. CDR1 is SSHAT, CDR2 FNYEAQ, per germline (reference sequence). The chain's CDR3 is CAIEGDRDNTEAFF. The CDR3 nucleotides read TGTGCTATCGAAGGTGACAGGGATAACACTGAAGCTTTCTTT.

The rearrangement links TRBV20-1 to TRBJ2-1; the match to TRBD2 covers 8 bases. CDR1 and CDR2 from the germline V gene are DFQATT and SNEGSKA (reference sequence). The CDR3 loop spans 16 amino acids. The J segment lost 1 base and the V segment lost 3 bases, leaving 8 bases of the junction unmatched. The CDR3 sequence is CSARSGGALSYNEQFF. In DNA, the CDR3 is TGCAGTGCTAGGTCGGGGGGGGCCTTGTCCTACAATGAGCAGTTCTTC.

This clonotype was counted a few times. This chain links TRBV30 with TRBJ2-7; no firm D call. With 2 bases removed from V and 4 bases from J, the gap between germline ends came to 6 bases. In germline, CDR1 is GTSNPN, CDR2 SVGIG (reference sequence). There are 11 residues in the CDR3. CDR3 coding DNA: TGTGCCTGGAGTACATTATACGAGCAGTACTTC. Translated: CAWSTLYEQYF. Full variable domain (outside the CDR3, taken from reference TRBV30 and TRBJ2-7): SQTIHQWPATLVQPVGSPLSLECTVEGTSNPNLYWYRQAAGRGLQLLFYSVGIGQISSEVPQNLSASRPQDRQFILSSKKLLLSDSGFYLCAWSTLYEQYFGPGTRLTVT.

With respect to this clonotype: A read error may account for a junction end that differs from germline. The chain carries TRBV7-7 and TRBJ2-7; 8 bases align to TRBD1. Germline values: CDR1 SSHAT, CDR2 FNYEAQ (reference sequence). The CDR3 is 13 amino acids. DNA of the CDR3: TGTGCTAGCAGCCCGGACAGGGCTTATTATCAGTACTTC. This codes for CASSPDRAYYQYF.

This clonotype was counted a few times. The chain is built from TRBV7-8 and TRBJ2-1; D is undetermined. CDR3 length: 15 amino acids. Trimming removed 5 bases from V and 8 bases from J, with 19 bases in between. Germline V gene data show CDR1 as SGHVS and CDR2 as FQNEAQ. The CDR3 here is CASSRIPQWAHEQFF. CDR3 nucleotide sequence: TGTGCCAGCAGCCGTATCCCCCAGTGGGCCCATGAGCAGTTCTTC.

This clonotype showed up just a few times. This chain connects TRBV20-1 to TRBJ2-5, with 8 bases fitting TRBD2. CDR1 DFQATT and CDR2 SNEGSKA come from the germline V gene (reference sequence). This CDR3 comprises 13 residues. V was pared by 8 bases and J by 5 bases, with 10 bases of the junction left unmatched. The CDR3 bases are TGCAGTACAAATCGGGGGGGCTGGGAGACCCAGTACTTC. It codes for CSTNRGGWETQYF.

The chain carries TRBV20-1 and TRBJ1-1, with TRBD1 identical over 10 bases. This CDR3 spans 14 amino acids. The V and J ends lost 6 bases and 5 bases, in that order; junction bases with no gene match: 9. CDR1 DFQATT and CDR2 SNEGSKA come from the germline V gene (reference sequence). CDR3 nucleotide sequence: TGCAGTGCCCTAACTGGACAGGGGGGGACTGAAGCTTTCTTT. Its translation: CSALTGQGGTEAFF.

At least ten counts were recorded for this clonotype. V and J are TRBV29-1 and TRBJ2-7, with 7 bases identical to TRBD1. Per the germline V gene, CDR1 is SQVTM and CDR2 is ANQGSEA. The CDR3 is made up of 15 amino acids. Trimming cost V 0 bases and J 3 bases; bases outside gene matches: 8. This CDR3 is CSVEDLLGGRYEQYF. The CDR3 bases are TGCAGCGTTGAAGATCTCTTAGGGGGCCGCTACGAGCAGTACTTC.

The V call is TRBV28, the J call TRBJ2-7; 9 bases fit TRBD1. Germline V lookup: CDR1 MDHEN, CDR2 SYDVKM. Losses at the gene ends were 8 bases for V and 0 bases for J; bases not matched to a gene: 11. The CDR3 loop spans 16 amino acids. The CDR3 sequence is CASRPGGTGSSYEQYF. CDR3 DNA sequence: TGTGCCAGCCGCCCCGGAGGGACAGGGAGCTCCTACGAGCAGTACTTC.

This CDR3 reads CASTTRQGESYGYTF. The DNA of the CDR3 is TGTGCCAGCACGACTCGACAGGGGGAATCCTATGGCTACACCTTC. The rearrangement joins TRBV11-2 to TRBJ1-2; 9 positions match TRBD1. The CDR3 loop spans 15 amino acids. Germline CDR1 reads SGHAT; CDR2 reads FQNNGV. Trimming cost V 7 bases and J 4 bases; bases outside gene matches: 10.

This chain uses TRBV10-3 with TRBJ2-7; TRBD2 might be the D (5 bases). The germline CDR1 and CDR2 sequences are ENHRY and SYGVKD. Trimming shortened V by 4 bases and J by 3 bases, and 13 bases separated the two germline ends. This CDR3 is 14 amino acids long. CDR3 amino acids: CAISGGAEFYEQYF. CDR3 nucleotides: TGTGCCATCAGTGGCGGAGCGGAGTTCTACGAGCAGTACTTC.